A selection of T cell receptor beta chains follows, all from one sample in a study of blood T cell repertoires in COVID-19. Clones were sequenced by immunoSEQ multiplex PCR, and TCRdb holds only the in-frame ones, with some missing. The data contain some 50,000 clones, 70% to 90% of them singletons. The sequenced sample was peripheral blood. These receptors all come from a woman aged 70-85 years with active COVID-19. Both conserved end residues are part of each CDR3. A D gene is named only where the DNA matches it firmly. Where a row states a size, it is once, few, many or the class of an expanded clone; other rows omit it.

j_gene,abundance,d_gene,v_gene,CDR3nt,CDR3aa
TRBJ2-1,.,.,TRBV30,TGTGCCTGGAGTCCTCCTCGACTGACGAATGAGCAGTTCTTC,CAWSPPRLTNEQFF
TRBJ2-1,.,.,TRBV21-1,TGTGCCAGCAGCAGCTATGGGGGGGCCGCTTCCTACAATGAGCAGTTCTTC,CASSSYGGAASYNEQFF
TRBJ2-2,.,TRBD1,TRBV7-6,TGTGCCAGCAGCTCGCGGACCGGGACAGAGAACACCGGGGAGCTGTTTTTT,CASSSRTGTENTGELFF
TRBJ2-7,.,TRBD1,TRBV27,TGTGCCAGCAGAGGGACAGGGCCCGGCGAGCAGTACTTC,CASRGTGPGEQYF
TRBJ2-3,.,TRBD1,TRBV5-1,TGCGCCAGCAGCATCGGGACAGGAACTAGCACAGATACGCAGTATTTT,CASSIGTGTSTDTQYF
TRBJ2-7,.,.,TRBV5-5,TGTGCCAGCAGCTTGGCATTAGTCAGACTCTCCTACGAGCAGTACTTC,CASSLALVRLSYEQYF
TRBJ1-6,.,.,TRBV19,TGTGCCACCCAAGGAGGGAATTTAGTTTCACCCCTCCACTTT,CATQGGNLVSPLHF
TRBJ1-6,few,TRBD1,TRBV19,TGTGCCAGTAGTATCTCATTTCTCCGGGACAGTAATTCACCCCTCCACTTT,CASSISFLRDSNSPLHF
TRBJ1-2,.,TRBD1,TRBV28,TGTGCCAGCTCGTGGTCGAGGGGGCGCTCCTATGGCTACACCTTC,CASSWSRGRSYGYTF
TRBJ2-5,few,.,TRBV27,TGTGCCAGCAGTTCCGGGACAACCCATGAGACCCAGTACTTC,CASSSGTTHETQYF
TRBJ2-7,.,.,TRBV11-2,TGTGCCAGCAGCTTGGTCGGGAGCCCGGGGCAGTACTTC,CASSLVGSPGQYF
TRBJ1-1,.,.,TRBV30,TGTGCCTGGACCAGGCGTGGGAACACTGAAGCTTTCTTT,CAWTRRGNTEAFF
TRBJ2-7,.,.,TRBV9,TGTGCCAGCAGCGTAGCTCCAGCGGGCCTCAACGAGCAGTACTTC,CASSVAPAGLNEQYF
TRBJ1-1,.,TRBD1,TRBV15,TGTGCCGCCAGCAGAGGGGGCGACACTGAAGCTTTCTTT,CAASRGGDTEAFF
TRBJ2-1,.,TRBD2,TRBV18,TGTGCCAGCTCAAGGACTAGCGGGAGCGGAGGGAATGAGCAGTTCTTC,CASSRTSGSGGNEQFF
TRBJ1-1,.,TRBD1,TRBV6-6,TGTGCCAGCAGTCCGTCGGTCAGGGGGATGAACACTGAAGCTTTCTTT,CASSPSVRGMNTEAFF
TRBJ1-1,.,.,TRBV20-1,TGCAGTGCTAGCAGGGCACGGAAAGCTTTCTTT,CSASRARKAFF
TRBJ1-5,.,.,TRBV2,TGTGCCAGCACCCCCCAGGGAAGTCAGCCCCAGCATTTT,CASTPQGSQPQHF
TRBJ2-7,.,TRBD1,TRBV5-1,TGCGCCAGCAGCCCGATGGGACAGGGAGGCTACGAGCAGTACTTC,CASSPMGQGGYEQYF
TRBJ2-1,.,TRBD1,TRBV11-3,TGTGCCAGCAGCCAGGGGGTAGCGACGAACAATGAGCAGTTCTTC,CASSQGVATNNEQFF
TRBJ2-4,once,TRBD1,TRBV11-2,TGTGCCAGCAGCTTAGACGGACAGGGAAACATTCAGTACTTC,CASSLDGQGNIQYF
TRBJ2-1,.,.,TRBV6-4,TGTGCCAGCGGCCATTCGGGCAATGAGCAGTTCTTC,CASGHSGNEQFF
TRBJ2-3,.,.,TRBV2,TGTGCCAGCATCGAGGGCACGCTAAGCACAGATACGCAGTATTTT,CASIEGTLSTDTQYF
TRBJ2-2,.,.,TRBV24-1,TGTGCCACCAGTGAAGGCGCGGGAATAGGCGGGGAGCTGTTTTTT,CATSEGAGIGGELFF
TRBJ1-1,.,.,TRBV2,TGTGCCAGCAGATTCATCATGAACACTGAAGCTTTCTTT,CASRFIMNTEAFF
TRBJ1-5,.,.,TRBV27,TGTGCCAGCAGCCCTCATCGTAGATCCGCGTATAGCAATCAGCCCCAGCATTTT,CASSPHRRSAYSNQPQHF
TRBJ1-2,once,.,TRBV19,TGTGCCAGTAGTATCAGACGGAGCTATGGCTACACCTTC,CASSIRRSYGYTF
TRBJ2-7,.,.,TRBV30,TGTGCCTGGAGTATCGACCCGGGCTACGAGCAGTACTTC,CAWSIDPGYEQYF
TRBJ1-6,once,TRBD1,TRBV27,TGTGCCAGCAGCCCTCCCGACAGGGCTAATTCACCCCTCCACTTT,CASSPPDRANSPLHF
TRBJ1-1,few,TRBD1,TRBV2,TGTGCCAGCAGAGGACAGGGGGTCACTGAAGCTTTCTTT,CASRGQGVTEAFF
TRBJ1-1,.,.,TRBV7-3,TGTGCCAGCAGCCCGCCGGCGGGAGAAGCTTTCTTT,CASSPPAGEAFF
TRBJ2-7,.,TRBD2,TRBV6-1,TGTGCCAGCAGTGAAACCGCGGGAGACAACTACGAGCAGTACTTC,CASSETAGDNYEQYF
TRBJ1-1,.,.,TRBV9,TGTGCCAGCAGCGATCGGGGTGCCACTGAAGCTTTCTTT,CASSDRGATEAFF
TRBJ2-4,once,.,TRBV19,TGTGCCAGTACAGGGACCAAAAACATTCAGTACTTC,CASTGTKNIQYF
TRBJ2-3,.,TRBD1,TRBV5-1,TGCGCCAGCAGCCTAGGGACAGCCACAGATACGCAGTATTTT,CASSLGTATDTQYF
TRBJ1-2,.,.,TRBV16,TGTGCCAGCAGCCAACAGGGATTCTATGGCTACACCTTC,CASSQQGFYGYTF
TRBJ1-2,.,TRBD1,TRBV6-5,TGTGCCAGCAGCAACCCGACAGGGGGTTCCTATGGCTACACCTTC,CASSNPTGGSYGYTF
TRBJ1-4,.,TRBD1,TRBV3-1/TRBV3-2,TGTGCCAGCAGCCAAGATAGGACGGGACAGGATGAAAAACTGTTTTTT,CASSQDRTGQDEKLFF
TRBJ2-7,.,TRBD2,TRBV6-4,TGTGCCAGCAGTGTAAGCGGGAGCTCCTACGAGCAGTACTTC,CASSVSGSSYEQYF
TRBJ1-5,.,.,TRBV5-6,TGTGCCAGCAGCTTCAGGGTTAATCAGCCCCAGCATTTT,CASSFRVNQPQHF
TRBJ1-4,.,TRBD1,TRBV7-9,TGTGCCAGCAGCTTATACAGGGGGGATGAAAAACTGTTTTTT,CASSLYRGDEKLFF
TRBJ2-6,few,TRBD1,TRBV18,TGTGCCAGCTCACCAGGGAAGGGGGCAGGAGGGGCCAACGTCCTGACTTTC,CASSPGKGAGGANVLTF
TRBJ2-2,.,.,TRBV3-1/TRBV3-2,TGTGCCAGCAGCCAAGGGGGACTGCCCCCCGGGGAGCTGTTTTTT,CASSQGGLPPGELFF
TRBJ1-1,.,.,TRBV7-3,TGTGCCAGCAAAGGGGAGGGAAGCGACACTGAAGCTTTCTTT,CASKGEGSDTEAFF
TRBJ1-1,.,TRBD1,TRBV12-3/TRBV12-4,TGTGCCAGCAGCCTGGACAGGAGGACTGAAGCTTTCTTT,CASSLDRRTEAFF
TRBJ2-1,few,.,TRBV21-1,TGTGCCAGCAGCCAATGGGCTAGGACTAGCGGGAGGGAGAGTGAGCAGTTCTTC,CASSQWARTSGRESEQFF
TRBJ2-7,once,TRBD1,TRBV15,TGTGCCACCAGCAGAGATCGGGGACAGGGGGTCTTTTCCTACGAGCAGTACTTC,CATSRDRGQGVFSYEQYF
TRBJ2-1,.,TRBD2,TRBV12-5,TGTGCTAGTGGTTTGGGGGGACTAGCGGGAGGAAGGGCATACAATGAGCAGTTCTTC,CASGLGGLAGGRAYNEQFF
TRBJ1-1,once,TRBD1,TRBV5-1,TGCGCCAGCAGCCCAGGGACAGGGTTTGCTGAAGCTTTCTTT,CASSPGTGFAEAFF
TRBJ2-5,few,.,TRBV7-3,TGTGCCAGCAGCTTAAACCAGGAAGAGACCCAGTACTTC,CASSLNQEETQYF
TRBJ2-5,.,TRBD1,TRBV11-2,TGTGCCAGCAGCTCGCGGACAGGGGTGGAGACCCAGTACTTC,CASSSRTGVETQYF
TRBJ2-3,.,.,TRBV10-1,TGCGCCAGCAGTGAGTACAGAGCTAGCACAGATACGCAGTATTTT,CASSEYRASTDTQYF
TRBJ2-1,.,TRBD2,TRBV28,TGTGCCAGCAGTTCCTTAGCGGGAGGGCCGTACAATGAGCAGTTCTTC,CASSSLAGGPYNEQFF
TRBJ1-2,few,TRBD1,TRBV9,TGTGCCAGCAGCCCAACACAGGGGAGAGGCTATGGCTACACCTTC,CASSPTQGRGYGYTF
TRBJ2-1,.,TRBD2,TRBV5-1,TGCGCCAGCAGCTTGGCTGCTAGCGGTGGCAATGAGCAGTTCTTC,CASSLAASGGNEQFF
TRBJ2-2,.,TRBD1,TRBV27,TGTGCCAGCAGTTTGGGGGACAGGGTTTTCGGGGAGCTGTTTTTT,CASSLGDRVFGELFF
TRBJ1-3,once,TRBD1,TRBV5-4,TGTGCCAGCAGCTCCCAGGGGGGATCTGGAAACACCATATATTTT,CASSSQGGSGNTIYF
TRBJ2-2,.,TRBD2,TRBV18,TGTGCCAGCTCACCACGGGGCGGCGGGAGGAACACCGGGGAGCTGTTTTTT,CASSPRGGGRNTGELFF
TRBJ1-4,.,.,TRBV12-3/TRBV12-4,TGTGCCAGCAGTTTCGGGAGGGATGAAAAACTGTTTTTT,CASSFGRDEKLFF